Listed here are 26 T cell receptor beta chains from one sample, sequenced in a study of response to subunit inactivated influenza vaccine (dated by TCRdb to 2017 to 2018). The library relied on RT-PCR. For sequencing, an Illumina HiSeq 2500 was employed. The public reads were run again by TCRdb, first through fastp at Q25 and then through MiXCR, and only productive beta chains were kept. Each entry merges the rows of one CDR3 protein and shows their most common DNA and genes. The sample table records about 780,000 distinct CDR3 sequences; approximately 17% of these occur just once. About 11% of the sample goes to the ten largest clones. Sequenced material: PBMCs from blood, taken about 5 days after vaccination. These receptors were taken from a man aged 50 to 60 who received an inactivated influenza vaccine. Donor details come from another sample of the same person, matched by shared clones.

This clonotype was seen at least ten times. This chain joins TRBV12-3 or TRBV12-4 and TRBJ2-1, with TRBD2 identical over 9 bases. There are 15 residues in the CDR3. V shed 3 bases, J shed 6 bases, and the junction held 6 bases outside the gene matches. The CDR3 DNA reads as TGTGCCAGCAGTTTGGTAGCGGGAGTAGGCAATGAGCAGTTCTTC. Translating gives CASSLVAGVGNEQFF.

Turning to this clonotype: A much larger clone lies a single base off, so this may be a read error. Likely a read error: the CDR3 ends without its conserved phenylalanine or tryptophan. This sequence joins TRBV10-3 and TRBJ2-7; perhaps TRBD2 as D (6 bases). The CDR3 length is 14 residues. Germline CDR1 reads ENHRY; CDR2 reads SYGVKD. With 0 bases removed from V and 6 bases from J, the gap between germline ends came to 12 bases. For the CDR3, the DNA is TGTGCCATCAGTGAGTCGGGACTTCGGCGCGAGCAGTACTAC. Protein sequence: CAISESGLRREQYY.

This clonotype occurred many times. The rearrangement uses TRBV20-1 and TRBJ2-7; tentative D call: TRBD1 (5 bases). CDR1 is DFQATT and CDR2 is SNEGSKA in the germline V gene (reference sequence). CDR3 length: 12 amino acids. V dropped 2 bases and J dropped 2 bases, with 7 bases sitting between them. CDR3 bases: TGCAGTGCTAGACGGACAACCTACGAGCAGTACTTC. Its protein product is CSARRTTYEQYF.

This clonotype was picked up a small number of times. J is TRBJ2-1 and V is TRBV4-3; TRBD1 or TRBD2 may be the D gene (5 bases each). Germline loops: CDR1 LGHNA, CDR2 YSLEER. The CDR3 length is 14 residues. Trimming left V 3 bases short and J 10 bases short, with 16 bases between. CDR3 in amino acids: CASSHPGASTEQFF. In DNA, the CDR3 is TGCGCCAGCAGCCACCCCGGGGCGAGCACAGAGCAGTTCTTC.

This clonotype was seen more than once but under ten times. This chain links TRBV7-9 with TRBJ2-5; no clear D. Germline CDR1 is SEHNR and CDR2 is FQNEAQ (reference sequence). There are 13 residues in the CDR3. The V end was cut by 5 bases, the J end by 2 bases, with 9 bases between. Here the CDR3 DNA reads TGTGCCAGCAGCAAAAACCCACAAGAGACCCAGTACTTC. It is translated as CASSKNPQETQYF.

This clonotype was seen only a few times. The V and J genes are TRBV6-1 and TRBJ1-5; D is possibly TRBD1 (5 bases). CDR1 is MNHNS and CDR2 is SASEGT in the germline V gene. CDR3 length: 17 residues. Between the trimmed V and J ends, which lost 2 bases and 2 bases, there was a span of 16 bases. The CDR3 nucleotides read TGTGCCAGCAGTGAATGGGCAGGGAGGGTTCGCAATCAGCCCCAGCATTTT. Translating gives CASSEWAGRVRNQPQHF.

This chain joins TRBV20-1 and TRBJ2-3, with 9 positions matching TRBD2. The CDR3 loop spans 15 amino acids. Trimming cost V 1 base and J 6 bases; bases outside gene matches: 8. Germline V gene data show CDR1 as DFQATT and CDR2 as SNEGSKA (reference sequence). The CDR3 here is CSARGYSGSPDTQYF. As DNA, the CDR3 is TGCAGTGCTAGAGGGTATAGCGGGAGTCCCGATACGCAGTATTTT.

This chain uses TRBV27 with TRBJ2-7; perhaps TRBD2 as D (6 bases). CDR3 size: 19 residues. Trimming removed 2 bases from V and 4 bases from J, with 27 bases in between. Germline CDR1 reads MNHEY; CDR2 reads SMNVEV (reference sequence). CDR3 region: CASSLKSPLNRLVRYEQYF. CDR3 bases: TGTGCCAGCAGTTTAAAATCCCCCTTAAATCGACTAGTACGGTACGAGCAGTACTTC.

This clonotype was picked up a small number of times. CDR3 bases: TGTGCCAGCAGTTTAAACAGGGGACAGGGGGCATACGAGCAGTACTTC. Translation: CASSLNRGQGAYEQYF. The rearrangement uses TRBV28 and TRBJ2-7; TRBD1 matches 12 bases. With 2 bases clipped from V and 4 bases from J, the junction kept 6 bases outside the gene matches. Germline CDR1 and CDR2: MDHEN and SYDVKM. The length of the CDR3 is 16 residues.

The chain has TRBV6-1 and TRBJ1-1; the D is unclear. Per germline, CDR1 MNHNS and CDR2 SASEGT. V was trimmed by 4 bases and J by 3 bases, leaving 9 bases between them. This CDR3 has 13 amino acids. The CDR3, as DNA: TGTGCCAGCAGTGTTATTATGGACACTGAAGCTTTCTTT. Translation: CASSVIMDTEAFF.

The sample holds a few counts of this clonotype. V and J are TRBV4-3 and TRBJ1-4, with D unresolved. The CDR3 spans 14 residues. CDR1 is LGHNA, CDR2 YSLEER, per germline. V was trimmed by 1 base and J by 14 bases, leaving 17 bases between them. For the CDR3, the DNA is TGCGCCAGCAGCCAAGGTCTTGCAGATCCGGGGCTGTTTTTT. This gives the protein CASSQGLADPGLFF.

This clonotype was counted at least ten times. The chain joins TRBV20-1 to TRBJ2-1, with 12 bases matching TRBD2. Per germline, CDR1 DFQATT and CDR2 SNEGSKA (reference sequence). The V segment lost 5 bases and the J segment 7 bases; nucleotides outside the gene matches: 6. The CDR3 sequence is 14 residues long. The CDR3 region has the DNA TGCAGTGCTTCTAGCGGGAGGGCCTGGAATGAGCAGTTCTTC. It yields the protein CSASSGRAWNEQFF.

The gene calls are TRBV29-1 and TRBJ1-1; D remains ambiguous. CDR3 length: 13 residues. Deletions cut 4 bases from V and 0 bases from J, with 9 bases between. CDR1 and CDR2 from the germline V gene are SQVTM and ANQGSEA. CDR3 amino acids: CSVGLMMNTEAFF. The CDR3 bases are TGCAGCGTTGGTCTGATGATGAACACTGAAGCTTTCTTT.

This clonotype appeared many times. CDR3 in DNA: TGCGCCAGCAGCGAAGGTCCGGGACACAGGCATAATTCACCCCTCCACTTT. Amino acids: CASSEGPGHRHNSPLHF. The chain recombines TRBV5-1 with TRBJ1-6; tentatively, D is TRBD1 (6 bases). Trimming removed 4 bases from V and 5 bases from J, with 19 bases in between. The CDR3 runs to 17 residues. In germline, CDR1 is SGHRS, CDR2 YFSETQ.

In its sample, this clonotype was seen a few times. The chain employs TRBV20-1 and TRBJ2-1; 11 bases are a match to TRBD2. The V and J ends lost 0 bases and 9 bases, in that order; junction bases with no gene match: 4. Per germline, CDR1 DFQATT and CDR2 SNEGSKA (reference sequence). The CDR3 loop spans 14 amino acids. The DNA of the CDR3 is TGCAGTGCTAGAGATAGCGGGAGGGCCTCTGAGCAGTTCTTC. It codes for CSARDSGRASEQFF.

The chain uses TRBV5-5 and TRBJ2-7, with 7 nucleotides matching TRBD1. The CDR3 contains 17 residues. Germline-derived CDR1 and CDR2 are SGHKS and YYEKEE (reference sequence). The V segment lost 0 bases and the J segment 0 bases; nucleotides outside the gene matches: 9. The CDR3: CASSLVFMGTDSYEQYF. In DNA form, the CDR3 reads TGTGCCAGCAGCTTGGTGTTTATGGGGACAGACTCCTACGAGCAGTACTTC.

This clonotype was seen many times. This chain uses TRBV7-6 with TRBJ2-7; 8 nucleotides agree with TRBD2. This CDR3 region has 16 residues. Germline V gene sequence: CDR1 SGHVS, CDR2 FNYEAQ. The trim removed 0 bases at V and 1 base at J, leaving 5 bases unmatched. CDR3 bases: TGTGCCAGCAGCTTAGCTGGAGCGGGGGCTTCCTACGAGCAGTACTTC. It translates to CASSLAGAGASYEQYF.

This clonotype was seen more than once but under ten times. The chain carries TRBV20-1 and TRBJ2-3, with no clear D. CDR3 size: 13 residues. The germline CDR1 and CDR2 sequences are DFQATT and SNEGSKA (reference sequence). Trimming left V 7 bases short and J 2 bases short, with 13 bases between. Written as DNA, the CDR3 is TGCAGTGTTACTAAGGCGGACACAGATACGCAGTATTTT. Translated, it gives CSVTKADTDTQYF.

This clonotype was seen a handful of times. The rearrangement links TRBV12-3 or TRBV12-4 to TRBJ2-1; 8 positions agree with TRBD2. After removal of 6 bases from V and 4 bases from J, the junction contained 14 bases not matched to a gene. The CDR3 is 17 residues long. The CDR3 DNA follows: TGTGCCAGCAGCCTTATTGGCGGGGTAGCGGGATACAATGAGCAGTTCTTC. It yields the protein CASSLIGGVAGYNEQFF.

This clonotype was seen many times. The V call is TRBV5-6, the J call TRBJ2-1; perhaps TRBD1 as D (6 bases). The CDR3 contains 15 residues. Germline lookup yields CDR1 SGHDT and CDR2 YYEEEE. The V end lost 5 bases, the J end lost 3 bases, and 15 bases lay between the germline ends. In DNA form, the CDR3 reads TGTGCCAGCAGATTCGCAGGGGTCTTCTACAATGAGCAGTTCTTC. Translation: CASRFAGVFYNEQFF. The complete variable domain, with remaining parts taken from reference TRBV5-6 and TRBJ2-1, reads DAGVTQSPTHLIKTRGQQVTLRCSPKSGHDTVSWYQQALGQGPQFIFQYYEEEERQRGNFPDRFSGHQFPNYSSELNVNALLLGDSALYLCASRFAGVFYNEQFFGPGTRLTVL.

The rearrangement uses TRBV18 and TRBJ1-1; tentatively, D is TRBD1 (6 bases). The V end lost 1 base, the J end lost 6 bases, and 15 bases lay between the germline ends. The CDR3 loop spans 15 amino acids. CDR1 and CDR2 (germline): KGHSH, LQKENI. In DNA form, the CDR3 reads TGTGCCAGCTCACCACTCGGGGGGCAGTACGCTGAAGCTTTCTTT. This translates into CASSPLGGQYAEAFF.

This clonotype came up a few times. The rearrangement uses TRBV29-1 and TRBJ2-5; possibly TRBD1 or TRBD2 for D (5 bases each). V was pared by 6 bases and J by 5 bases, with 16 bases between. CDR1 is SQVTM, CDR2 ANQGSEA, per germline. The CDR3 sequence is 13 residues long. This CDR3 reads CSVRSQGGETQYF. In DNA form, the CDR3 reads TGCAGCGTGCGGTCGCAGGGCGGGGAGACCCAGTACTTC.

This clonotype was picked up a small number of times. The V gene is TRBV6-1, the J gene TRBJ1-5; D is unclear. This CDR3 is 17 amino acids long. CDR1 and CDR2 from the germline V gene are MNHNS and SASEGT. The germline V and J ends were trimmed by 0 bases and 4 bases, with 16 bases remaining between them. This CDR3 reads CASSEALLRNRNQPQHF. DNA of the CDR3: TGTGCCAGCAGTGAAGCGCTTCTGAGAAACAGAAATCAGCCCCAGCATTTT.

This clonotype has only one observation. The V gene is TRBV25-1, the J gene TRBJ2-3; 7 positions match TRBD2. Germline V gene sequence: CDR1 MGHDK, CDR2 SYGVNS. Unmatched junction bases numbered 12, after V lost 6 bases and J lost 0 bases. The CDR3 is 17 residues long. CDR3 sequence: CASSPDGGGPSTDTQYF. CDR3 bases: TGTGCCAGCAGCCCAGACGGCGGGGGTCCTAGCACAGATACGCAGTATTTT.

This chain connects TRBV18 to TRBJ2-1, with 8 bases identical to TRBD1. Germline V gives CDR1 KGHSH, CDR2 LQKENI. V lost 0 bases, J lost 3 bases, and 7 bases stayed unmatched. The CDR3 loop spans 17 amino acids. This CDR3 reads CASSPPGGQVSYNEQFF. The CDR3, as DNA: TGTGCCAGCTCACCACCGGGGGGACAGGTTAGCTACAATGAGCAGTTCTTC.

This clonotype showed up just a few times. This chain uses TRBV15 with TRBJ2-7; D is possibly TRBD1 (5 bases). V gave up 3 bases and J gave up 4 bases, with 7 bases separating them. This CDR3 is built from 12 residues. Germline V gene data show CDR1 as LNHNV and CDR2 as YYDKDF (reference sequence). DNA for the CDR3: TGTGCCACCAGCAGTCAGGGTTACGAGCAGTACTTC. Protein sequence: CATSSQGYEQYF.